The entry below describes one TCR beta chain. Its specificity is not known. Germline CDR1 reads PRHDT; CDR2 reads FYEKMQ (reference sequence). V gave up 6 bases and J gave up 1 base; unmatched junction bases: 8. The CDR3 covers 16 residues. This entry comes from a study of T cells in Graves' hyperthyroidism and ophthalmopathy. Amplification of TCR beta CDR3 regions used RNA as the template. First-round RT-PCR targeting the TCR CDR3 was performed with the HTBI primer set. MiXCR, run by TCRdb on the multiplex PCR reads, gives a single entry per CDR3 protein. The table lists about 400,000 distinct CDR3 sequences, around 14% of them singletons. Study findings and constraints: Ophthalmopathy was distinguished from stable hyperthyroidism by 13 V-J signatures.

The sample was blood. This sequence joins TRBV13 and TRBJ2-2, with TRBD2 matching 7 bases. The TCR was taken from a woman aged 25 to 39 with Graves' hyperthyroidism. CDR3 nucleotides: TGTGCCAGCAGTCTGGGGAAGCGGGAGAACACCGGGGAGCTGTTTTTT. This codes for CASSLGKRENTGELFF.